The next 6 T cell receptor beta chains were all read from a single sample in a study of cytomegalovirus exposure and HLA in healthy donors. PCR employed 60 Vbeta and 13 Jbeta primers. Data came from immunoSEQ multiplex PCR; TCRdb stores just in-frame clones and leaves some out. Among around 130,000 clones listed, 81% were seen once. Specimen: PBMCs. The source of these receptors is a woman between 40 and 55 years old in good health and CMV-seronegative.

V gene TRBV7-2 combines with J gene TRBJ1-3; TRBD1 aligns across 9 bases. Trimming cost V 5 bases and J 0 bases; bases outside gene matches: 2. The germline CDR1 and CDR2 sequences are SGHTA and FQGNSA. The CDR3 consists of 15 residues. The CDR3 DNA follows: TGTGCCAGCAGCCGGACAGGGGCCTCTGGAAACACCATATATTTT. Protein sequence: CASSRTGASGNTIYF.

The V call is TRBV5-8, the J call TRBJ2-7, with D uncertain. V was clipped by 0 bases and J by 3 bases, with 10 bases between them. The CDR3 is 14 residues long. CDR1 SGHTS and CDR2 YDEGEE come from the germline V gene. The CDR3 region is CASSLDKSVYEQYF. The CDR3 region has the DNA TGTGCCAGCAGCTTGGACAAGTCTGTCTACGAGCAGTACTTC.

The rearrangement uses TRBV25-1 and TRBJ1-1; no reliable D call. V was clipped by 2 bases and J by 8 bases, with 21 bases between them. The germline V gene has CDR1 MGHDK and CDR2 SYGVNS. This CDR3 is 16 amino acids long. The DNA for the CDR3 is TGTGCCAGCAGTGAAATGAGCGAGGGAGAAGCCCACGAAGCTTTCTTT. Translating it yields CASSEMSEGEAHEAFF. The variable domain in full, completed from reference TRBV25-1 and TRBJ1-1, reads EADIYQTPRYLVIGTGKKITLECSQTMGHDKMYWYQQDPGMELHLIHYSYGVNSTEKGDLSSESTVSRIRTEHFPLTLESARPSHTSQYLCASSEMSEGEAHEAFFGQGTRLTVV.

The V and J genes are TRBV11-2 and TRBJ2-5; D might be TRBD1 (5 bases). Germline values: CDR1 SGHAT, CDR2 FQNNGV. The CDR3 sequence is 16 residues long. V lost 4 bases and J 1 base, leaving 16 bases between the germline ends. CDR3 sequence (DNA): TGTGCCAGCAGCTCTCGCAGGGCAGGGCCCCAAGAGACCCAGTACTTC. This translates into CASSSRRAGPQETQYF.

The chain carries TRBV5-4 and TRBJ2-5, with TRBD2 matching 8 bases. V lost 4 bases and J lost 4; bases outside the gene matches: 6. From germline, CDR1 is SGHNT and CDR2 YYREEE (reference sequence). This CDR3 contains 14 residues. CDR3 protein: CASSLGGAAETQYF. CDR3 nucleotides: TGTGCCAGCAGCCTCGGGGGGGCAGCAGAGACCCAGTACTTC.

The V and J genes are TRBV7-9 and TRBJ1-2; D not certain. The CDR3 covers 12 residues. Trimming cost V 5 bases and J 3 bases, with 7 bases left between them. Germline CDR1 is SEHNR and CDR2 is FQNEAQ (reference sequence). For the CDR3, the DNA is TGTGCCAGCAGCCCGCGGGACTATGGCTACACCTTC. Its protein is CASSPRDYGYTF.